Below, 14 T cell receptor beta chains from the same sample are listed, as sequenced in a study of T cell changes during pregnancy in multiple sclerosis. The protocol was immunoSEQ multiplex PCR, while the TCRdb copy is restricted to in-frame clones and leaves out a portion. The table lists 65,000 to 70,000 clones, 80% to 95% of them singletons. The sample in question was peripheral blood, obtained in the third trimester of pregnancy. The receptors were sampled from a female donor in good health, enrolled as a control in a pregnancy study.

The V gene is TRBV27, the J gene TRBJ2-2; tentative D call: TRBD2 (6 bases). The CDR3 is made up of 14 amino acids. The V and J ends lost 4 bases and 2 bases respectively, with 8 bases between them. Looked up from germline, CDR1 is MNHEY and CDR2 is SMNVEV (reference sequence). CDR3 coding DNA: TGTGCCAGCAGTTGGGGGACTAACACCGGGGAGCTGTTTTTT. Its protein is CASSWGTNTGELFF.

V gene TRBV5-1 combines with J gene TRBJ2-7; 7 bases fit TRBD1. From germline, CDR1 is SGHRS and CDR2 YFSETQ. CDR3 size: 14 residues. V lost 4 bases to trimming and J lost 6 bases; unmatched junction nucleotides: 10. This chain's CDR3 is CASSAGQVGGEQYF. The CDR3 nucleotides are TGCGCCAGCAGCGCCGGACAGGTGGGCGGCGAGCAGTACTTC.

This chain joins TRBV10-3 and TRBJ1-1; D possibly corresponds to TRBD1 (5 bases). From germline, CDR1 is ENHRY and CDR2 SYGVKD. This CDR3 comprises 15 residues. V was pared by 3 bases and J by 6 bases, with 17 bases between. CDR3 sequence: CAISDFPQGKAEAFF. The CDR3 nucleotides read TGTGCCATCAGTGACTTTCCCCAGGGAAAGGCTGAAGCTTTCTTT.

CDR3 sequence (DNA): TGTGCCACCAGGTTGGACAGGAGGGTTCAGCCCCAGCATTTT. Encoded protein: CATRLDRRVQPQHF. The chain joins TRBV15 to TRBJ1-5; 7 positions agree with TRBD1. The V and J ends lost 6 bases and 6 bases, in that order; junction bases with no gene match: 8. Germline CDR1 reads LNHNV; CDR2 reads YYDKDF (reference sequence). The CDR3 contains 14 residues.

CDR3 in DNA: TGTGCCAGCAGCCTGACCGGGACTTTTTACGAGCAGTACTTC. This codes for CASSLTGTFYEQYF. The rearrangement joins TRBV2 to TRBJ2-7; D might be TRBD2 (6 bases). Trimming stripped 6 bases from V and 4 bases from J, with 16 bases between. This CDR3 has 14 residues. Germline V gene sequence: CDR1 SNHLY, CDR2 FYNNEI.

The chain joins TRBV12-5 to TRBJ1-1; D is uncertain. The germline gives CDR1 LGHNT, CDR2 FRNRAP. The V end lost 3 bases, the J end lost 4 bases, and 9 bases lay between the germline ends. This CDR3 comprises 13 residues. The CDR3 sequence: CASGLRPSTEAFF. CDR3 in DNA: TGTGCTAGTGGTTTACGCCCGAGCACTGAAGCTTTCTTT.

The CDR3 nucleotides read TGTGCCAGCAGCTTAAACAGGGGCACAGATACGCAGTATTTT. It encodes CASSLNRGTDTQYF. V and J are TRBV7-3 and TRBJ2-3; D may be TRBD1 (6 bases). CDR3 length: 14 amino acids. The ends were cut back, 1 base at V and 1 base at J, with 6 bases in the middle. Germline-derived CDR1 and CDR2 are SGHTA and FQGTGA.

Written as DNA, the CDR3 is TGTGCCAGCAGCTTATCTCCGAGCTCCTACAATGAGCAGTTCTTC. Protein sequence: CASSLSPSSYNEQFF. The rearrangement joins TRBV7-2 to TRBJ2-1, with D unclear. Germline CDR1 and CDR2: SGHTA and FQGNSA. The CDR3 totals 15 residues. V dropped 2 bases and J dropped 0 bases, with 8 bases sitting between them.

The genes are TRBV28 and TRBJ1-5; TRBD1 is a possible D gene (5 bases). This CDR3 is built from 15 residues. Trimming pared 3 bases from V and 0 bases from J, leaving 9 bases between. Germline assignment: CDR1 MDHEN and CDR2 SYDVKM. CDR3 coding DNA: TGTGCCAGCAGTTTCGACAGCTATAGCAATCAGCCCCAGCATTTT. Translated: CASSFDSYSNQPQHF.

The V gene is TRBV5-8, the J gene TRBJ2-6, with no clear D. This CDR3 spans 14 amino acids. With 4 bases removed from V and 0 bases from J, the gap between germline ends came to 5 bases. The germline V gene has CDR1 SGHTS and CDR2 YDEGEE. The CDR3 coding sequence is TGTGCCAGCAGCCCTCGCTCTGGGGCCAACGTCCTGACTTTC. Translating gives CASSPRSGANVLTF.

The J gene is TRBJ1-2, the V gene TRBV28; D may be TRBD1 (5 bases). Germline-derived CDR1 and CDR2 are MDHEN and SYDVKM. Trimming cost V 2 bases and J 3 bases, with 10 bases left between them. CDR3 length: 14 amino acids. This chain's CDR3 is CASSLSGADYGYTF. The CDR3 region has the DNA TGTGCCAGCAGTTTAAGCGGGGCGGACTATGGCTACACCTTC.

The chain recombines TRBV28 with TRBJ1-4; no clear D gene. The CDR3 sequence is 16 residues long. V lost 4 bases to trimming and J lost 1 base, with 13 bases between them. The germline CDR1 and CDR2 sequences are MDHEN and SYDVKM. The CDR3 spells CASSSPGSGTNEKLFF. The CDR3 region has the DNA TGTGCCAGCAGTTCCCCCGGCAGCGGAACTAATGAAAAACTGTTTTTT.

CDR3 DNA sequence: TGCGCCAGCAGCCGAGGACTAGTGGAGACCCAGTACTTC. Protein sequence: CASSRGLVETQYF. The chain couples TRBV4-1 to TRBJ2-5, with 7 positions matching TRBD2. Trimming at V came to 4 bases and at J to 5 bases, leaving 4 bases not matched to a gene. Per the germline V gene, CDR1 is MGHRA and CDR2 is YSYEKL. The CDR3 spans 13 residues.

V and J are TRBV28 and TRBJ1-2; D not certain. The CDR3 is 14 residues long. Germline CDR1 is MDHEN and CDR2 is SYDVKM. The V end lost 1 base, the J end lost 1 base, and 7 bases lay between the germline ends. The CDR3 loop is CASSLSRGNYGYTF. The CDR3 DNA is TGTGCCAGCAGTTTATCAAGAGGTAACTATGGCTACACCTTC.